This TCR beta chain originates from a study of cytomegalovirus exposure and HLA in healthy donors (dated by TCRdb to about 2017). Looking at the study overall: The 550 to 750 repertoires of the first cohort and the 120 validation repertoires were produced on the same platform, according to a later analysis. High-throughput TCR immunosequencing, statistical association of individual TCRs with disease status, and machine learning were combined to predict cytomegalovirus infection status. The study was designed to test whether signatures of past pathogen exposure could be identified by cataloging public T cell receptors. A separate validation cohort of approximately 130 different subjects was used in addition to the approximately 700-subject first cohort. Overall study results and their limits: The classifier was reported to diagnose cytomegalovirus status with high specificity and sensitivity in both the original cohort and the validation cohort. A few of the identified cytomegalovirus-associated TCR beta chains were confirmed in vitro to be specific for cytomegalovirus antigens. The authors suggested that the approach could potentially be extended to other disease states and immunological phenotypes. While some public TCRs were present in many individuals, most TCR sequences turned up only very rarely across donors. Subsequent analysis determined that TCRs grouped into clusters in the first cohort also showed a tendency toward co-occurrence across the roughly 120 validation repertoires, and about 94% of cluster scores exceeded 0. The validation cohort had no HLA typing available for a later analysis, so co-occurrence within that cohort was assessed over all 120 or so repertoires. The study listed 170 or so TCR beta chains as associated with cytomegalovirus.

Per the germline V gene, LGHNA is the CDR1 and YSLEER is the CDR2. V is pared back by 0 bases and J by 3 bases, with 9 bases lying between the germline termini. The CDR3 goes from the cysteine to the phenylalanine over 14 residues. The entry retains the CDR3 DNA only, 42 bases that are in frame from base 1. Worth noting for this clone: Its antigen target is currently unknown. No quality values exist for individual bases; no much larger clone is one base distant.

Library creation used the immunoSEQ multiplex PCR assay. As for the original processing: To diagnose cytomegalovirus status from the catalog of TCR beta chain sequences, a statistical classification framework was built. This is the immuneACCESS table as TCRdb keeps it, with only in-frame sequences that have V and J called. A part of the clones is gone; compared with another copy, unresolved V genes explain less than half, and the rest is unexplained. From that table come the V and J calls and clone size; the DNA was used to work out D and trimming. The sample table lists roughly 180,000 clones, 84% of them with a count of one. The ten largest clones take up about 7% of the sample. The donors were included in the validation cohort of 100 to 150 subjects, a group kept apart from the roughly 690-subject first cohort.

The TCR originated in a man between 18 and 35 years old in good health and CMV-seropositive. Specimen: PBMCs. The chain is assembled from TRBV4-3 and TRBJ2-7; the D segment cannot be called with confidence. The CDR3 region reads CASSQDLYGYEQYF. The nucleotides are TGCGCCAGCAGCCAAGATCTTTACGGCTACGAGCAGTACTTC.